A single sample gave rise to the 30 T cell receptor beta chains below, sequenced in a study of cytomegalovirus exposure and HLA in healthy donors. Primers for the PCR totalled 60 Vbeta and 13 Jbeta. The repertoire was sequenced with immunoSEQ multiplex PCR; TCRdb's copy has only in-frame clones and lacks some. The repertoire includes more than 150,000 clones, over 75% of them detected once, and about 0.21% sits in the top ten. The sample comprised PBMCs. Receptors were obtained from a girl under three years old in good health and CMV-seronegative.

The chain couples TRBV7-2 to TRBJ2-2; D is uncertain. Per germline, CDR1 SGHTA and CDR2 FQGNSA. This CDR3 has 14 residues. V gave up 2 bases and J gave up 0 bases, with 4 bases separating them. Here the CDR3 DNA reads TGTGCCAGCAGCTTAATCGCGAACACCGGGGAGCTGTTTTTT. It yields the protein CASSLIANTGELFF.

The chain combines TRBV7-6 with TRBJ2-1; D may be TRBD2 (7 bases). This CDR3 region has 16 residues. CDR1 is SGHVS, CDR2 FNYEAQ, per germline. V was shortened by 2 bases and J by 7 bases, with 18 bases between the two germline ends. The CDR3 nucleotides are TGTGCCAGCAGCTTAAATAGGCCTAGGGGGGGGAATGAGCAGTTCTTC. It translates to CASSLNRPRGGNEQFF.

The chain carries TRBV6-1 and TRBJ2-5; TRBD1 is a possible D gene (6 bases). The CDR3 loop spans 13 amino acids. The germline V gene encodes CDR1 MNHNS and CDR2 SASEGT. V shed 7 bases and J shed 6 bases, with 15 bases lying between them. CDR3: CASIFSGEKTQYF. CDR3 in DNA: TGTGCCAGCATTTTTTCAGGGGAAAAGACCCAGTACTTC.

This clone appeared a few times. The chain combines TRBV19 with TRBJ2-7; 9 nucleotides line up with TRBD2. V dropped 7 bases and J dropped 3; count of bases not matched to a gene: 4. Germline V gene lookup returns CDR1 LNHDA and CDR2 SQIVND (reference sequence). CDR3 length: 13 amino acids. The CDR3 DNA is TGTGCCAGTAAGCCTAGCGGGAACTACGAGCAGTACTTC. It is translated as CASKPSGNYEQYF.

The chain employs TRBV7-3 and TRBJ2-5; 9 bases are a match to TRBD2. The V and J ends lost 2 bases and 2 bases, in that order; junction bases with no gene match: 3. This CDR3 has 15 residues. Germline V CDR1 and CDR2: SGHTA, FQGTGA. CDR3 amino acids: CASSLFAGGQETQYF. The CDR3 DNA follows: TGTGCCAGCAGCTTATTTGCGGGGGGGCAAGAGACCCAGTACTTC. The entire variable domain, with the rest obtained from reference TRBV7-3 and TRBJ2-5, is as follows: GAGVSQTPSNKVTEKGKYVELRCDPISGHTALYWYRQSLGQGPEFLIYFQGTGAADDSGLPNDRFFAVRPEGSVSTLKIQRTERGDSAVYLCASSLFAGGQETQYFGPGTRLLVL.

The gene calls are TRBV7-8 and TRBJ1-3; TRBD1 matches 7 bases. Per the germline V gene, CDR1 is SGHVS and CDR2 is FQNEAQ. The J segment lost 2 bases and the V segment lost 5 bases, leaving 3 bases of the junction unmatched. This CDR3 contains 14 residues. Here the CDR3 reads CASSITGAGNTIYF. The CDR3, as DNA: TGTGCCAGCAGCATCACAGGGGCTGGAAACACCATATATTTT.

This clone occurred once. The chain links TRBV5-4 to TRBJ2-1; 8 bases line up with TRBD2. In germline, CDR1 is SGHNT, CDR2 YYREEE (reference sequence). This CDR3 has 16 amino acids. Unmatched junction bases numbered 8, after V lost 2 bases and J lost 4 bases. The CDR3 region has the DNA TGTGCCAGCAGCTTATATACGACTAGCGATTACAATGAGCAGTTCTTC. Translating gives CASSLYTTSDYNEQFF.

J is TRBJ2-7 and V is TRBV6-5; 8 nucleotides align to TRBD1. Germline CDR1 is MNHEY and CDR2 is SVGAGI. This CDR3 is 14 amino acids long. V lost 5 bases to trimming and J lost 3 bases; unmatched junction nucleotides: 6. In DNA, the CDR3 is TGTGCCAGCAGTCACAGGGGGGAGCTCTACGAGCAGTACTTC. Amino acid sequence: CASSHRGELYEQYF.

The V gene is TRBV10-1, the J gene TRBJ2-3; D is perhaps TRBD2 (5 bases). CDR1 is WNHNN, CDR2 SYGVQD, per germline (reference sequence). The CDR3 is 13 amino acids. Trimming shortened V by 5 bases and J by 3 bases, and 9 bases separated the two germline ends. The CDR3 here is CASSTLATDTQYF. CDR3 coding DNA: TGCGCCAGCAGTACCCTAGCAACAGATACGCAGTATTTT.

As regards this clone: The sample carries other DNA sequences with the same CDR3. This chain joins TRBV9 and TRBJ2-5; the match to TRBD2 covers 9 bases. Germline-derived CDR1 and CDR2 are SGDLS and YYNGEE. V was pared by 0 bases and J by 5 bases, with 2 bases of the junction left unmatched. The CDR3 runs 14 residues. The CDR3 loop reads CASSVGAGGETQYF. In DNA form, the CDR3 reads TGTGCCAGCAGCGTAGGAGCGGGGGGCGAGACCCAGTACTTC.

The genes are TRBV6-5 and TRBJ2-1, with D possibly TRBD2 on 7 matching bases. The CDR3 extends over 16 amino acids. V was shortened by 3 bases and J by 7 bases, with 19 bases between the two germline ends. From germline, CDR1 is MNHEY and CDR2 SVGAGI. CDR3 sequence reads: CASSYWGAGVGNEQFF. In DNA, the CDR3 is TGTGCCAGCAGTTATTGGGGGGCGGGGGTGGGGAATGAGCAGTTCTTC.

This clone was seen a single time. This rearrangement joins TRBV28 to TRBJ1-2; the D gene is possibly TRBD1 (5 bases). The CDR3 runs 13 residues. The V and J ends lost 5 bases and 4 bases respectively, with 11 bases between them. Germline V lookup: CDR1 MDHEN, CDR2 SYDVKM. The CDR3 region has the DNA TGTGCCAGCAGTCTGGGGCTGAGCTATGGCTACACCTTC. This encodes CASSLGLSYGYTF.

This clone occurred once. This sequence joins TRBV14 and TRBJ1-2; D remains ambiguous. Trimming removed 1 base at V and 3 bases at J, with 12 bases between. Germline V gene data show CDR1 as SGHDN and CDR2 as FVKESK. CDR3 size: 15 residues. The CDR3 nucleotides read TGTGCCAGCAGCCAAGGAACGGTGGGCTACTATGGCTACACCTTC. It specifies CASSQGTVGYYGYTF.

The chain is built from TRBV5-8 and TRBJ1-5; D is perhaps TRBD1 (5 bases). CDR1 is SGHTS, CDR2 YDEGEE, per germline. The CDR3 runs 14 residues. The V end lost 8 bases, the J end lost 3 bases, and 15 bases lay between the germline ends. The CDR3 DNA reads TGTGCCAGTAGCCCCGGACACTTCAATCAGCCCCAGCATTTT. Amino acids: CASSPGHFNQPQHF.

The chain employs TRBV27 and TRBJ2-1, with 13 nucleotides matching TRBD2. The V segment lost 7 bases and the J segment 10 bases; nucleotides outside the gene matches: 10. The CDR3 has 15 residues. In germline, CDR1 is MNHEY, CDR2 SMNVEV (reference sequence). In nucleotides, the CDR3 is TGTGCCAGCATTCGACTAGCGGGGGGCCGGGTCGAGCAGTTCTTC. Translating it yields CASIRLAGGRVEQFF.

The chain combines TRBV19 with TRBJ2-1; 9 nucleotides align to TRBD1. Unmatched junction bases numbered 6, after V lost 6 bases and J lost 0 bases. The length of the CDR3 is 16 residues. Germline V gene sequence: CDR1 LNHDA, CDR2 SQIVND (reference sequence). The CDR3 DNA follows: TGTGCCAGTAGGCGGACAGGGGAGGGCTCCTACAATGAGCAGTTCTTC. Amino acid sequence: CASRRTGEGSYNEQFF.

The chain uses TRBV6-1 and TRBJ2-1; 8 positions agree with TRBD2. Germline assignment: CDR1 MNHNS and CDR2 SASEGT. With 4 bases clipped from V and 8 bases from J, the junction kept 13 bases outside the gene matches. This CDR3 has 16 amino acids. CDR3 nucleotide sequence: TGTGCCAGCAGTGTCGGAGGGGGACTAGTAGGGTATGAGCAGTTCTTC. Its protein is CASSVGGGLVGYEQFF.

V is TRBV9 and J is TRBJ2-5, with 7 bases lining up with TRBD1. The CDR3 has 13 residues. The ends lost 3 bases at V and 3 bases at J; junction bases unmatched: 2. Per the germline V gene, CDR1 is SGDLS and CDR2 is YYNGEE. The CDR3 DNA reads TGTGCCAGCAGCGAGACAGGGAAAGAGACCCAGTACTTC. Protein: CASSETGKETQYF.

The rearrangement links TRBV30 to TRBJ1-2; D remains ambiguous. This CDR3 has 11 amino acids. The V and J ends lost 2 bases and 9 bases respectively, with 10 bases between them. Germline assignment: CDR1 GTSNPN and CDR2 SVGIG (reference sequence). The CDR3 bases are TGTGCCTGGAGTTATGTCAGGAGCTACACCTTC. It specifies CAWSYVRSYTF. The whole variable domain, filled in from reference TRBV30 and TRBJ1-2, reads SQTIHQWPATLVQPVGSPLSLECTVEGTSNPNLYWYRQAAGRGLQLLFYSVGIGQISSEVPQNLSASRPQDRQFILSSKKLLLSDSGFYLCAWSYVRSYTFGSGTRLTVV.

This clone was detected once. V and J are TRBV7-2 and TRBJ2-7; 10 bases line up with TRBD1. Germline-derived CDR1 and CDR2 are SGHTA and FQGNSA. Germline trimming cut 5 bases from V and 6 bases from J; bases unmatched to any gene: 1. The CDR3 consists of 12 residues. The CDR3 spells CASSRQGAEQYF. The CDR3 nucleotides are TGTGCCAGCAGCCGACAGGGGGCCGAGCAGTACTTC.

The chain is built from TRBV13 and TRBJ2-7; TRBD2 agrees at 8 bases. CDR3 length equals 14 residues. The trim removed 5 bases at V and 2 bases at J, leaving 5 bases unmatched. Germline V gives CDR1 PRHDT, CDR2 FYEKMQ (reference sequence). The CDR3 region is CASSRGTRPYEQYF. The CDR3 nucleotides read TGTGCCAGCAGCCGCGGGACTAGACCCTACGAGCAGTACTTC.

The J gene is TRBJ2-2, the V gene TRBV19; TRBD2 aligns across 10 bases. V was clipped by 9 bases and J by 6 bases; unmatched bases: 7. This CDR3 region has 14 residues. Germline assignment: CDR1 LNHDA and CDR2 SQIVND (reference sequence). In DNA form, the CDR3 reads TGTGCCAGCCGAGCGGGAGGGCCCCCCGGGGAGCTGTTTTTT. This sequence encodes CASRAGGPPGELFF.

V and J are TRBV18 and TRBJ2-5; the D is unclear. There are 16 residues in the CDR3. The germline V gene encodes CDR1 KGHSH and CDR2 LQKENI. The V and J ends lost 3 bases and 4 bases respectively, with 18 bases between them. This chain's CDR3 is CASSPPAVVYVETQYF. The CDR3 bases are TGTGCCAGCTCACCCCCGGCGGTGGTTTATGTAGAGACCCAGTACTTC.

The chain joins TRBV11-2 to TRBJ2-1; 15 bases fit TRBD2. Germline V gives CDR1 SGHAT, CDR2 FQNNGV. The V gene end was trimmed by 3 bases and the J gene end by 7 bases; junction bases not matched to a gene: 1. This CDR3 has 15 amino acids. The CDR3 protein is CASSLGTSGGNEQFF. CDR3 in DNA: TGTGCCAGCAGCTTGGGGACTAGCGGGGGGAATGAGCAGTTCTTC.

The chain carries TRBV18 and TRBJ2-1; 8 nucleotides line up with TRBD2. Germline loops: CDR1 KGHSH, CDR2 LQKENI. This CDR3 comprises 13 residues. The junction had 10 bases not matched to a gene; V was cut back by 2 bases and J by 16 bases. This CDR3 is CASSPNGGASEFF. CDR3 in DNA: TGTGCCAGCTCACCAAACGGGGGGGCCTCGGAATTCTTC.

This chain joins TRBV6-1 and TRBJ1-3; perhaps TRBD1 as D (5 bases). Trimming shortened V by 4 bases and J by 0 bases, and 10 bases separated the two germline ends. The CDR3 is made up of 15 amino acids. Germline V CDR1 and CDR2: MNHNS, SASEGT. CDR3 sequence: CASSGGSDSGNTIYF. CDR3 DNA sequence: TGTGCCAGCAGTGGGGGCAGCGACTCTGGAAACACCATATATTTT.

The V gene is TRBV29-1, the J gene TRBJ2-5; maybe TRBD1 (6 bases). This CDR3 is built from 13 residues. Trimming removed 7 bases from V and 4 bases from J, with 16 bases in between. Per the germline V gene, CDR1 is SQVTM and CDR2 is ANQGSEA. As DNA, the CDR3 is TGCAGCGCCTGTAGGGGGAAAAGAGAGACCCAGTACTTC. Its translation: CSACRGKRETQYF.

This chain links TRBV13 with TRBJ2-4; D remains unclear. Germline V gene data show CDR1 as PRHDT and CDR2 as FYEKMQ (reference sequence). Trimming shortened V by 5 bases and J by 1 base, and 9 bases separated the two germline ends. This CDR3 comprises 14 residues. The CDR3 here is CASSEVAAKNIQYF. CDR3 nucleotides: TGTGCCAGCAGCGAGGTAGCCGCCAAAAACATTCAGTACTTC.

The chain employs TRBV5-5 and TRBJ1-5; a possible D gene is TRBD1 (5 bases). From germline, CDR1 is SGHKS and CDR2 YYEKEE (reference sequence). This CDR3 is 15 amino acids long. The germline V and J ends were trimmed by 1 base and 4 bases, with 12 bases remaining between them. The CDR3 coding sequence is TGTGCCAGCAGCTTGTGGGGGGAAGGGAATCAGCCCCAGCATTTT. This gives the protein CASSLWGEGNQPQHF.

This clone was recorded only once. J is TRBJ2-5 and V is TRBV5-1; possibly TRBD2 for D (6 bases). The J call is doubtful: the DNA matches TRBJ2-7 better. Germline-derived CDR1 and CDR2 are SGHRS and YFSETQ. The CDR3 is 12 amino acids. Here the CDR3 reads CASSVDYYEQYF. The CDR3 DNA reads TGCGCCAGCAGCGTGGACTATTACGAGCAGTACTTC.